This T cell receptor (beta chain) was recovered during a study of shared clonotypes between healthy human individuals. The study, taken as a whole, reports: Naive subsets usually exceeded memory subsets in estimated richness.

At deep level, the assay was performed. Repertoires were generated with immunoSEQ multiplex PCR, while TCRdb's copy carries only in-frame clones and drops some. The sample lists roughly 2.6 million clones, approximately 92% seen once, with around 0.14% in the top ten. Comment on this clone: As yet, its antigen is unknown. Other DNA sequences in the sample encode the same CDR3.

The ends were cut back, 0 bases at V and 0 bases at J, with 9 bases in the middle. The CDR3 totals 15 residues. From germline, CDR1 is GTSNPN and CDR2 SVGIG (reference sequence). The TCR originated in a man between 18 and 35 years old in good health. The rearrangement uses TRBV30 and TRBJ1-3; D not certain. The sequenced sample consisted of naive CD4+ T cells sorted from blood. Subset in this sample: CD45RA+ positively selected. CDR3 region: CAWSVDSSSGNTIYF. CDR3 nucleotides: TGTGCCTGGAGTGTCGATTCAAGCTCTGGAAACACCATATATTTT.